Shown below are 10 T cell receptor beta chains from a single sample sequenced in a study of T cells in localized non-small cell lung cancer. Here immunoSEQ multiplex PCR was the method, and the copy in TCRdb shows in-frame clones only, minus some. The table includes more than 20,000 clones, 85% detected once. The sample here was PBMCs, taken before any cancer treatment. These TCRs come from a woman aged 35 to 69 with stage II squamous cell lung carcinoma.

The chain joins TRBV21-1 to TRBJ2-7; the D call in the table, TRBD1, was not verified against the DNA. TRBV21-1 is shown as a pseudogene. This CDR3 spans 21 amino acids. CDR3 sequence: CATGEHPKAPYRGLHEDEQYF. The CDR3 DNA reads as TGTGCCACCGGGGAACACCCTAAGGCACCCTACAGGGGGCTACACGAGGACGAGCAGTACTTC.

V and J are TRBV6-4 and TRBJ1-3; tentative D call: TRBD1 (5 bases). The V and J ends lost 11 bases and 4 bases respectively, with 15 bases between them. Looked up from germline, CDR1 is MRHNA and CDR2 is SNTAGT. This CDR3 region has 13 residues. CDR3 loop: CASPGGFGNTIYF. CDR3 nucleotide sequence: TGTGCCTCACCCGGGGGTTTCGGAAACACCATATATTTT.

CDR3 region: CASGQGKPQHF. As DNA, the CDR3 is TGTGCCAGCGGCCAGGGAAAGCCCCAGCATTTT. The rearrangement links TRBV6-5 to TRBJ1-5; D is possibly TRBD1 (5 bases). From germline, CDR1 is MNHEY and CDR2 SVGAGI. The CDR3 runs to 11 residues. Trimming took 8 bases from V and 8 from J, leaving 10 bases between them.

The chain uses TRBV7-2 and TRBJ1-5; D gene unclear. Germline assignment: CDR1 SGHTA and CDR2 FQGNSA. The CDR3 totals 14 residues. The V end was cut by 5 bases, the J end by 6 bases, with 14 bases between. The CDR3 sequence: CASSPNPTGQPQHF. DNA for the CDR3: TGTGCCAGCAGCCCGAATCCTACGGGTCAGCCCCAGCATTTT.

For the CDR3, the DNA is TGTGCCAGCAGCTTAGACGGCCTAGGAGGCGAGCAGTTCTTC. Amino acids: CASSLDGLGGEQFF. The chain carries TRBV7-8 and TRBJ2-1, with D maybe TRBD2 (5 bases). CDR1 is SGHVS, CDR2 FQNEAQ, per germline. The CDR3 is 14 amino acids. Trimming pared 1 base from V and 10 bases from J, leaving 14 bases between.

This rearrangement joins TRBV7-2 to TRBJ2-7; 11 positions match TRBD2. J lost 0 bases, V lost 2 bases, and 6 bases had no gene match. Germline V gene data show CDR1 as SGHTA and CDR2 as FQGNSA. The CDR3 totals 17 residues. CDR3 nucleotides: TGTGCCAGCAGCTTAAATAGCGGGAGGGCAGACTCCTACGAGCAGTACTTC. It is translated as CASSLNSGRADSYEQYF.

J is TRBJ2-1 and V is TRBV2, with D tentatively TRBD1 or TRBD2 (5 bases each). This CDR3 has 13 amino acids. Trimming left V 2 bases short and J 7 bases short, with 9 bases between. Germline-derived CDR1 and CDR2 are SNHLY and FYNNEI. The CDR3 bases are TGTGCCAGCAGTGAACGAGGGGAAAATGAGCAGTTCTTC. This encodes CASSERGENEQFF.

Turning to this clone: An end of the junction differs from the germline gene, which may be a read error. The J gene is TRBJ1-2, the V gene TRBV15; D not resolved. This CDR3 is 14 amino acids long. Germline assignment: CDR1 LNHNV and CDR2 YYDKDF (reference sequence). CDR3 coding DNA: TGTGCCACCGGCAGAGAGGGAGGGTCTCGGGGCTACACCTTC. It encodes CATGREGGSRGYTF.

The chain carries TRBV18 and TRBJ2-3, with 12 bases lining up with TRBD2. V lost 3 bases and J lost 1; bases outside the gene matches: 8. Germline values: CDR1 KGHSH, CDR2 LQKENI. The CDR3 extends over 18 amino acids. The DNA of the CDR3 is TGTGCCAGCTCACCGAGACTAGCGGGAGTAAGAGGCACAGATACGCAGTATTTT. Amino acid sequence: CASSPRLAGVRGTDTQYF.

This sequence joins TRBV2 and TRBJ2-5; D is unclear. The CDR3 is 15 residues long. Germline values: CDR1 SNHLY, CDR2 FYNNEI. V lost 6 bases to trimming and J lost 5 bases, with 19 bases between them. The CDR3 sequence: CASSRARSLTETQYF. In DNA, the CDR3 is TGTGCCAGCAGCCGGGCCCGCTCCCTCACGGAGACCCAGTACTTC.